Below, 11 T cell receptor beta chains from the same sample are listed, as sequenced in a study of T cell responses to AZD1222 COVID-19 vaccine. Sequenced by immunoSEQ multiplex PCR; TCRdb stores in-frame clones only, minus some. This sample has nearly 90,000 clones, with around 91% found just once. Material: peripheral blood, obtained 28 days after the second AZD1222 dose. The receptors stem from an adult who received the AZD1222 COVID-19 vaccine.

V is TRBV2 and J is TRBJ1-1; maybe TRBD1 (5 bases). Trimming removed 9 bases at V and 5 bases at J, with 13 bases between. Germline V gives CDR1 SNHLY, CDR2 FYNNEI. The CDR3 is 12 amino acids. The CDR3 is CASLRDSTEAFF. The CDR3 bases are TGTGCCAGTCTCAGGGATTCGACTGAAGCTTTCTTT.

V gene TRBV28 combines with J gene TRBJ1-1; D not certain. The V and J ends lost 3 bases and 5 bases respectively, with 10 bases between them. The CDR3 is 13 amino acids. Germline V CDR1 and CDR2: MDHEN, SYDVKM. The CDR3 region has the DNA TGTGCCAGCAGTTTCGGGCCGAGTACTGAAGCTTTCTTT. It encodes CASSFGPSTEAFF.

The chain carries TRBV6-5 and TRBJ1-2; no clear D. CDR3 length equals 12 residues. The V and J ends lost 3 bases and 8 bases respectively, with 10 bases between them. CDR1 and CDR2 from the germline V gene are MNHEY and SVGAGI. The CDR3, as DNA: TGTGCCAGCAGTTATGAAGGGCGAGGCTACACCTTC. Residues: CASSYEGRGYTF.

V is TRBV3-1 (or the pseudogene TRBV3-2) and J is TRBJ2-2, with 10 bases fitting TRBD1. The CDR3 has 16 amino acids. Germline V gene lookup returns CDR1 LGHDT and CDR2 YNNKEL (reference sequence). V lost 4 bases and J lost 7; bases outside the gene matches: 9. DNA of the CDR3: TGTGCCAGCAGCCCGCGACAGGGGGCGCGTATCGGGGAGCTGTTTTTT. Translating gives CASSPRQGARIGELFF.

The genes are TRBV12-3 or TRBV12-4 and TRBJ2-1; D gene unclear. V was clipped by 3 bases and J by 6 bases, with 9 bases between them. This CDR3 has 13 amino acids. This CDR3 reads CASSFLVANEQFF. The CDR3 nucleotides read TGTGCCAGCAGTTTTTTAGTTGCCAATGAGCAGTTCTTC.

This rearrangement joins TRBV7-9 to TRBJ1-5; D unclear. The CDR3 runs to 13 residues. Germline CDR1 SEHNR, CDR2 FQNEAQ (reference sequence). Trimming removed 1 base from V and 5 bases from J, with 6 bases in between. CDR3 sequence reads: CASSLGADQPQHF. In DNA, the CDR3 is TGTGCCAGCAGCTTAGGGGCAGATCAGCCCCAGCATTTT.

The chain couples TRBV5-4 to TRBJ1-4; 7 positions agree with TRBD1. Trimming removed 4 bases from V and 1 base from J; junction bases left unmatched: 4. Germline CDR1 is SGHNT and CDR2 is YYREEE (reference sequence). The CDR3 is made up of 15 amino acids. Here the CDR3 reads CASSARQGTNEKLFF. CDR3 DNA sequence: TGTGCCAGCAGCGCCAGACAGGGAACTAATGAAAAACTGTTTTTT.

The rearrangement links TRBV7-2 to TRBJ1-5; D call uncertain. The CDR3 has 16 amino acids. Germline V CDR1 and CDR2: SGHTA, FQGNSA. V lost 5 bases and J lost 2, with 16 bases in between. The CDR3 region is CASSLDTFGRNQPQHF. The CDR3 DNA is TGTGCCAGCAGCCTAGACACATTCGGGCGCAATCAGCCCCAGCATTTT.

This chain's CDR3 is CASSDRTAHNEQFF. In DNA, the CDR3 is TGTGCCAGCAGTGACCGGACAGCCCACAATGAGCAGTTCTTC. The chain employs TRBV25-1 and TRBJ2-1, with D possibly matching TRBD1 (6 bases). The CDR3 contains 14 residues. Germline V gene data show CDR1 as MGHDK and CDR2 as SYGVNS. Trimming removed 3 bases at V and 5 bases at J, with 11 bases between.

V gene TRBV7-9 combines with J gene TRBJ1-2; maybe TRBD1 (6 bases). This CDR3 is built from 17 residues. Germline V gives CDR1 SEHNR, CDR2 FQNEAQ (reference sequence). The germline V and J ends were trimmed by 0 bases and 4 bases, with 18 bases remaining between them. CDR3 in amino acids: CASSLAHFGGSSYGYTF. DNA for the CDR3: TGTGCCAGCAGCTTAGCGCATTTTGGGGGCAGCTCCTATGGCTACACCTTC. The full variable domain, in which reference TRBV7-9 and TRBJ1-2 provide the parts outside the CDR3, is DTGVSQNPRHKITKRGQNVTFRCDPISEHNRLYWYRQTLGQGPEFLTYFQNEAQLEKSRLLSDRFSAERPKGSFSTLEIQRTEQGDSAMYLCASSLAHFGGSSYGYTFGSGTRLTVV.

The rearrangement joins TRBV5-1 to TRBJ2-3; D unresolved. Germline CDR1 and CDR2: SGHRS and YFSETQ. The CDR3 is made up of 15 amino acids. V lost 4 bases and J 0 bases, leaving 12 bases between the germline ends. The CDR3 bases are TGCGCCAGCAGCCCGGCGCGCCCTAGCACAGATACGCAGTATTTT. It codes for CASSPARPSTDTQYF. Together with reference TRBV5-1 and TRBJ2-3, the CDR3 gives the full variable domain: KAGVTQTPRYLIKTRGQQVTLSCSPISGHRSVSWYQQTPGQGLQFLFEYFSETQRNKGNFPGRFSGRQFSNSRSEMNVSTLELGDSALYLCASSPARPSTDTQYFGPGTRLTVL.